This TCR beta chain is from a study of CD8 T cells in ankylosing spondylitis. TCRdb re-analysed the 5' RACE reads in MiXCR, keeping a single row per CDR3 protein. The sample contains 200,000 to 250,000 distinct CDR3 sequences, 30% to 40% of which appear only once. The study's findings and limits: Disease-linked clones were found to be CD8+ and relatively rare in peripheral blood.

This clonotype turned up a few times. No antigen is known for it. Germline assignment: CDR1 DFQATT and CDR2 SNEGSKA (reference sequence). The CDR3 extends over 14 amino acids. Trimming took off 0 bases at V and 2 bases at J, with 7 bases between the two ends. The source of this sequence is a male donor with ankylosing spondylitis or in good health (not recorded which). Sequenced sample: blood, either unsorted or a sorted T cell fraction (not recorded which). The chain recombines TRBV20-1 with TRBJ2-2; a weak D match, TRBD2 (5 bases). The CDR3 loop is CSAREAENTGELFF. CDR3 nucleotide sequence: TGCAGTGCTAGAGAAGCGGAAAACACCGGGGAGCTGTTTTTT.